This TCR beta chain derives from a study of cytomegalovirus exposure and HLA in healthy donors. In the study overall: An early data release held some 85 million unique TCRs from HLA-typed donors. Overall study findings and caveats: The Asian-associated ancestry cluster reportedly had fewer N-insertions than the approximately 610-donor mean in a later analysis. Immune exposure information available was restricted to CMV serostatus.

Germline V gene sequence: CDR1 SNHLY, CDR2 FYNNEI. The ends were cut back, 7 bases at V and 1 base at J, with 7 bases in the middle. This CDR3 region has 13 residues. Donors likely had unrecorded immune exposures despite being nominally healthy when sampled. Primers for the PCR totalled 60 Vbeta and 13 Jbeta. Sequenced by immunoSEQ multiplex PCR; TCRdb stores in-frame clones only, minus some. Counted here are around 68,000 clones, less than 75% occurring once; the ten biggest clones make up 11%. This clone has a single count. Its antigen is currently unknown. The TCR comes from a woman in her twenties or thirties in good health and CMV-seronegative. The V gene is TRBV2, the J gene TRBJ1-4, with D unresolved. Sequencing input: PBMCs. The CDR3 protein is CASTGLTNEKLFF. The CDR3 region has the DNA TGTGCCAGCACAGGACTAACTAATGAAAAACTGTTTTTT.